Presented here are 30 T cell receptor beta chains from one specimen sequenced in a study of T-cell memory formation after mild COVID-19 (dated by TCRdb to about 2021). Library method: 5' RACE. Sequencing was performed on an Illumina NovaSeq 6000. The public sequencing data were trimmed at Q25 with fastp and processed into clonotypes with MiXCR by TCRdb, which kept only in-frame beta chains. Duplicate CDR3 protein sequences are folded into a single record with the most common DNA and genes. Here the sample has about 560,000 distinct CDR3 sequences; 15% to 20% occur a single time. The ten largest account for around 7.8% of the sample. The specimen was PBMCs or a T cell subset sorted from them (not recorded which). These receptor sequences come from an adult woman who had mild COVID-19 (a few samples of this study predate the infection). The sample titles of this study are shuffled in the database, so cell type and time point are left out; the donor was told from shared clones.

The chain has TRBV15 and TRBJ1-1; TRBD1 matches 11 bases. After removal of 7 bases from V and 4 bases from J, the junction contained 5 bases not matched to a gene. The CDR3 has 14 residues. Germline loops: CDR1 LNHNV, CDR2 YYDKDF (reference sequence). This CDR3 is CATKDGTGGTEAFF. As DNA, the CDR3 is TGTGCCACCAAAGACGGGACAGGGGGCACTGAAGCTTTCTTT.

This clonotype was seen a few times. This chain links TRBV12-3 or TRBV12-4 with TRBJ2-7; TRBD1 is a possible D gene (6 bases). The CDR3 sequence is 14 residues long. Between the trimmed V and J ends, which lost 9 bases and 4 bases, there was a span of 19 bases. For the CDR3, the DNA is TGTGCCAGTTCGTCACAGGGTAGGGGATACGAGCAGTACTTC. Translated: CASSSQGRGYEQYF.

V usage is TRBV4-1 and J usage is TRBJ2-7, with D tentatively TRBD1 (7 bases). V shed 0 bases and J shed 2 bases, with 20 bases lying between them. CDR1 is MGHRA, CDR2 YSYEKL, per germline. The CDR3 is made up of 18 amino acids. The CDR3 DNA follows: TGCGCCAGCAGCCAAGATGGAGGAGGGGCACAGGGGACCTACGAGCAGTACTTC. It translates to CASSQDGGGAQGTYEQYF.

The rearrangement joins TRBV4-1 to TRBJ2-5; TRBD2 matches at 8 bases. The CDR3 spans 14 residues. The V segment lost 1 base and the J segment 5 bases; nucleotides outside the gene matches: 3. Germline CDR1 MGHRA, CDR2 YSYEKL. This chain's CDR3 is CASSQATSGETQYF. In DNA form, the CDR3 reads TGCGCCAGCAGCCAAGCTACTAGCGGCGAGACCCAGTACTTC.

This clonotype showed up just a few times. The V and J genes are TRBV5-1 and TRBJ2-7; tentative D call: TRBD2 (7 bases). Trimming removed 4 bases from V and 5 bases from J, with 16 bases in between. This CDR3 is 14 amino acids long. The germline gives CDR1 SGHRS, CDR2 YFSETQ. CDR3: CASSLGGGFDEQYF. The CDR3 DNA reads TGCGCCAGCAGCCTGGGGGGGGGCTTCGACGAGCAGTACTTC.

The V call is TRBV5-1, the J call TRBJ2-1, with D possibly matching TRBD2 (5 bases). Germline CDR1 and CDR2: SGHRS and YFSETQ. The CDR3 covers 13 residues. V lost 2 bases and J 9 bases, leaving 12 bases between the germline ends. The CDR3 sequence is CASSFIAPGEQFF. CDR3 nucleotides: TGCGCCAGCAGCTTTATAGCGCCCGGTGAGCAGTTCTTC.

The chain couples TRBV10-3 to TRBJ1-1, with 9 nucleotides matching TRBD1. The CDR3 spans 13 residues. Looked up from germline, CDR1 is ENHRY and CDR2 is SYGVKD. J gave up 6 bases and V 10 bases, and 9 bases lay outside the gene matches. CDR3: CATSDRGDSEAFF. The CDR3 coding sequence is TGTGCCACCTCCGACAGGGGGGACTCTGAAGCTTTCTTT.

This chain connects TRBV20-1 to TRBJ2-5; unclear D gene. Trimming took 3 bases from V and 1 from J, leaving 3 bases between them. Germline CDR1 and CDR2: DFQATT and SNEGSKA (reference sequence). The CDR3 extends over 11 amino acids. CDR3 in DNA: TGCAGTGCTAGTCCCCAAGAGACCCAGTACTTC. It specifies CSASPQETQYF.

This clonotype was recorded many times. The rearrangement links TRBV7-9 to TRBJ2-3; TRBD1 matches at 8 bases. The CDR3 runs 17 residues. The V and J ends lost 1 base and 3 bases, in that order; junction bases with no gene match: 9. In germline, CDR1 is SEHNR, CDR2 FQNEAQ (reference sequence). CDR3 nucleotide sequence: TGTGCCAGCAGCTTAGGTTCGACAGGGGCCAGGACAGATACGCAGTATTTT. Amino acid sequence: CASSLGSTGARTDTQYF.

In its sample, this clonotype was seen a few times. V gene TRBV5-1 combines with J gene TRBJ1-4; TRBD1 matches at 7 bases. J gave up 0 bases and V 4 bases, and 6 bases lay outside the gene matches. The germline gives CDR1 SGHRS, CDR2 YFSETQ. This CDR3 has 16 residues. CDR3 sequence: CASSIPQGATNEKLFF. The CDR3 bases are TGCGCCAGCAGCATCCCGCAGGGGGCAACTAATGAAAAACTGTTTTTT.

This chain links TRBV30 with TRBJ1-3, with a weak D call TRBD1 (5 bases). The V end was cut by 0 bases, the J end by 5 bases, with 14 bases between. Germline-derived CDR1 and CDR2 are GTSNPN and SVGIG (reference sequence). CDR3 length: 15 residues. For the CDR3, the DNA is TGTGCCTGGAGTGTACTCGAGGGGATGAGAAACACCATATATTTT. Amino acid sequence: CAWSVLEGMRNTIYF.

The rearrangement links TRBV20-1 to TRBJ1-5, with TRBD1 matching 11 bases. Germline CDR1 DFQATT, CDR2 SNEGSKA (reference sequence). The CDR3 contains 15 residues. V shed 6 bases and J 0 bases; nucleotides not matched to a gene: 4. The CDR3 DNA follows: TGCAGTGCCAAGGGACAGGGGGGTAGCAATCAGCCCCAGCATTTT. Residues: CSAKGQGGSNQPQHF.

The gene calls are TRBV24-1 and TRBJ2-7; no firm D call. V was clipped by 9 bases and J by 5 bases, with 16 bases between them. The CDR3 is 13 residues long. Per germline, CDR1 KGHDR and CDR2 SFDVKD. The CDR3 region is CATADDGTDEQYF. CDR3 nucleotides: TGTGCCACCGCCGATGACGGTACGGACGAGCAGTACTTC.

This rearrangement joins TRBV6-5 to TRBJ2-3; tentative D call: TRBD2 (6 bases). CDR3 size: 16 residues. Trimming left V 0 bases short and J 1 base short, with 11 bases between. The germline V gene encodes CDR1 MNHEY and CDR2 SVGAGI. The CDR3 here is CASSYSRRGRTDTQYF. CDR3 in DNA: TGTGCCAGCAGTTACTCGAGGAGGGGACGCACAGATACGCAGTATTTT.

This clonotype was counted between two and nine times. This chain links TRBV7-6 with TRBJ2-7; weak D call: TRBD2 (5 bases). The CDR3 totals 14 residues. Germline CDR1 is SGHVS and CDR2 is FNYEAQ. V shed 5 bases and J shed 3 bases, with 14 bases lying between them. CDR3 bases: TGTGCCAGCAGCAAGAGAGCGGAACTCTACGAGCAGTACTTC. Translation: CASSKRAELYEQYF.

This clonotype occurred a few times. This sequence joins TRBV30 and TRBJ1-1; D might be TRBD1 (5 bases). From germline, CDR1 is GTSNPN and CDR2 SVGIG (reference sequence). Trimming left V 5 bases short and J 1 base short, with 14 bases between. CDR3 length: 14 amino acids. The CDR3 sequence: CAWLWGGRNTEAFF. The CDR3 DNA follows: TGTGCCTGGCTCTGGGGGGGTCGGAACACTGAAGCTTTCTTT.

This chain uses TRBV29-1 with TRBJ2-5; 9 bases agree with TRBD1. Unmatched junction bases numbered 9, after V lost 6 bases and J lost 4 bases. Germline CDR1 SQVTM, CDR2 ANQGSEA. The CDR3 sequence is 14 residues long. CDR3 nucleotide sequence: TGCAGCGTGGAACCCGGGACAGGGTTAGAGACCCAGTACTTC. Translating gives CSVEPGTGLETQYF.

The chain combines TRBV5-1 with TRBJ2-4; TRBD2 might be the D (6 bases). Germline CDR1 is SGHRS and CDR2 is YFSETQ. The V and J ends lost 0 bases and 8 bases respectively, with 12 bases between them. The CDR3 runs 14 residues. The CDR3 nucleotides are TGCGCCAGCAGCTTGGGGGGACTGGAGGACATTCAGTACTTC. Amino acid sequence: CASSLGGLEDIQYF.

This clonotype was detected only a few times. The rearrangement uses TRBV5-1 and TRBJ2-1; 10 nucleotides agree with TRBD2. This CDR3 region has 16 residues. V trimming: 4 bases; J trimming: 8 bases; junction bases outside the gene matches: 12. Germline CDR1 is SGHRS and CDR2 is YFSETQ. CDR3 in amino acids: CASSHGGLANSDEQFF. The CDR3 bases are TGCGCCAGCAGCCACGGGGGACTAGCGAATAGCGATGAGCAGTTCTTC.

This clonotype occurred a few times. The CDR3 sequence: CASSLIGGSGRDEQFF. In DNA form, the CDR3 reads TGTGCCAGCAGCTTAATTGGCGGGAGTGGTAGAGATGAGCAGTTCTTC. The chain recombines TRBV7-3 with TRBJ2-1; TRBD2 matches at 7 bases. CDR3 size: 16 residues. Germline V lookup: CDR1 SGHTA, CDR2 FQGTGA. Trimming cost V 1 base and J 8 bases; bases outside gene matches: 11.

This clonotype was seen more than once but under ten times. The chain has TRBV6-5 and TRBJ1-2, with TRBD1 matching 9 bases. The ends lost 6 bases at V and 3 bases at J; junction bases unmatched: 8. This CDR3 comprises 15 residues. Germline CDR1 is MNHEY and CDR2 is SVGAGI. DNA for the CDR3: TGTGCCAGCAGGGGGACAGGGAGGGTTTACTATGGCTACACCTTC. Translating it yields CASRGTGRVYYGYTF.

This clonotype was found a few times. V gene TRBV2 combines with J gene TRBJ2-7; TRBD2 matches at 8 bases. Losses at the gene ends were 5 bases for V and 1 base for J; bases not matched to a gene: 7. Germline CDR1 SNHLY, CDR2 FYNNEI. This CDR3 is 15 amino acids long. In DNA form, the CDR3 reads TGTGCCAGCAGTCCACCTAGCGGGTGGTCCTACGAGCAGTACTTC. Its translation is CASSPPSGWSYEQYF.

This clonotype was observed a handful of times. This chain connects TRBV29-1 to TRBJ2-7, with D possibly being TRBD1 (5 bases). Trimming shortened V by 2 bases and J by 7 bases, and 33 bases separated the two germline ends. There are 19 residues in the CDR3. CDR1 SQVTM and CDR2 ANQGSEA come from the germline V gene. The DNA of the CDR3 is TGCAGCGTTGAAACCGGAGACAGCTCGTTTGGTCGATCTGCGCCGGAGCAGTACTTC. Translating it yields CSVETGDSSFGRSAPEQYF.

This rearrangement joins TRBV7-9 to TRBJ1-1; a weak D match, TRBD1 (6 bases). This CDR3 comprises 15 residues. V lost 5 bases, J lost 8 bases, and 21 bases lay in between. CDR1 is SEHNR, CDR2 FQNEAQ, per germline (reference sequence). Here the CDR3 reads CASSPRIIGTYEAFF. In nucleotides, the CDR3 is TGTGCCAGCAGCCCTAGAATCATCGGGACATACGAAGCTTTCTTT. Filled out from reference TRBV7-9 and TRBJ1-1, the complete variable domain reads DTGVSQNPRHKITKRGQNVTFRCDPISEHNRLYWYRQTLGQGPEFLTYFQNEAQLEKSRLLSDRFSAERPKGSFSTLEIQRTEQGDSAMYLCASSPRIIGTYEAFFGQGTRLTVV.

The rearrangement uses TRBV7-9 and TRBJ2-1; weak D call: TRBD1 (6 bases). The CDR3 spans 15 residues. Germline CDR1 reads SEHNR; CDR2 reads FQNEAQ (reference sequence). V shed 6 bases and J shed 0 bases, with 12 bases lying between them. Here the CDR3 reads CASSIRDTSYNEQFF. CDR3 DNA sequence: TGTGCCAGCAGTATCCGGGACACCTCCTACAATGAGCAGTTCTTC.

This chain uses TRBV12-3 or TRBV12-4 with TRBJ2-5, with 12 bases fitting TRBD2. CDR3 length: 16 residues. V gave up 5 bases and J gave up 1 base; unmatched junction bases: 5. The CDR3 DNA reads TGTGCCAGCAGTATACCGGGACTAGCGGGCCAAGAGACCCAGTACTTC. It translates to CASSIPGLAGQETQYF.

The V call is TRBV5-1, the J call TRBJ2-1; D assignment may be TRBD1 or TRBD2 (6 bases each). Germline V CDR1 and CDR2: SGHRS, YFSETQ. Trimming cost V 4 bases and J 4 bases, with 12 bases left between them. The CDR3 contains 14 residues. CDR3 DNA: TGCGCCAGCAGCGAAGGGGGGCTATACAATGAGCAGTTCTTC. Translation gives CASSEGGLYNEQFF.

The chain recombines TRBV27 with TRBJ2-7; D possibly corresponds to TRBD2 (5 bases). The CDR3 has 13 residues. The germline V gene has CDR1 MNHEY and CDR2 SMNVEV (reference sequence). Trimming took off 3 bases at V and 9 bases at J, with 15 bases between the two ends. The CDR3 is CASSLSGLGRQYF. The CDR3 coding sequence is TGTGCCAGCAGTTTGTCGGGCCTGGGGAGGCAGTACTTC.

This CDR3 reads CASVMAGLTYEQYF. The CDR3 nucleotides read TGTGCCAGCGTCATGGCAGGGCTTACCTACGAGCAGTACTTC. The chain joins TRBV6-1 to TRBJ2-7, with a possible D match to TRBD1 (5 bases). This CDR3 has 14 residues. V dropped 8 bases and J dropped 2 bases, with 16 bases sitting between them. Looked up from germline, CDR1 is MNHNS and CDR2 is SASEGT.

This clonotype was seen only a few times. The rearrangement joins TRBV12-3 or TRBV12-4 to TRBJ2-2; D could derive from TRBD1 or TRBD2 (5 bases each). V was clipped by 8 bases and J by 6 bases, with 13 bases between them. The CDR3 sequence is 13 residues long. Here the CDR3 DNA reads TGTGCCAGCTCCTTAGGGGACGCCGGGGAGCTGTTTTTT. It yields the protein CASSLGDAGELFF.